The 16 T cell receptor beta chains listed next were all sequenced from one sample in a study of blood T cell repertoires in COVID-19. Profiling relied on immunoSEQ multiplex PCR, and the TCRdb table lists in-frame clones only, not all of them. The repertoire consists of 200,000 to 250,000 clones, with approximately 90% occurring once and the leading ten covering 10% to 12%. The sample consisted of PBMCs or T cells enriched from blood (not recorded which). These TCRs come from a man aged 25-45 years who had recovered from COVID-19.

DNA for the CDR3: TGCGCCAGCAGCCAGCCGGGAGCCGGTCGGGGAAAGAACACCGGGGAGCTGTTTTTT. Its translation is CASSQPGAGRGKNTGELFF. This chain links TRBV4-1 with TRBJ2-2, with a tentative D call TRBD2 (6 bases). CDR3 length equals 19 residues. Trimming left V 3 bases short and J 1 base short, with 21 bases between. CDR1 and CDR2 (germline): MGHRA, YSYEKL.

This CDR3 is CASSIPSGGLSEKLFF. As DNA, the CDR3 is TGTGCCAGCAGCATACCAAGTGGGGGCTTGAGTGAAAAACTGTTTTTT. This chain links TRBV5-5 with TRBJ1-4, with a tentative D call TRBD1 (6 bases). Germline CDR1 SGHKS, CDR2 YYEKEE (reference sequence). Deletions cut 4 bases from V and 7 bases from J, with 20 bases between. This CDR3 is 16 amino acids long.

This sequence joins TRBV2 and TRBJ1-4; 9 bases line up with TRBD1. The V gene end was trimmed by 7 bases and the J gene end by 4 bases; junction bases not matched to a gene: 4. Germline V lookup: CDR1 SNHLY, CDR2 FYNNEI. CDR3 length: 14 amino acids. This chain's CDR3 is CASIRDRDNEKLFF. CDR3 DNA: TGTGCCAGCATTAGGGACAGGGATAATGAAAAACTGTTTTTT.

This chain connects TRBV30 to TRBJ1-6; 9 nucleotides align to TRBD1. The germline CDR1 and CDR2 sequences are GTSNPN and SVGIG (reference sequence). With 5 bases clipped from V and 10 bases from J, the junction kept 6 bases outside the gene matches. This CDR3 region has 13 residues. The CDR3 bases are TGTGCCTGGGTCGGACAGGGGAAATCACCCCTCCACTTT. This encodes CAWVGQGKSPLHF.

This chain connects TRBV30 to TRBJ1-2; maybe TRBD1 (6 bases). Germline V gene sequence: CDR1 GTSNPN, CDR2 SVGIG (reference sequence). V lost 5 bases and J 7 bases, leaving 14 bases between the germline ends. CDR3 length: 12 residues. CDR3 sequence: CAWVGGAGGYTF. Here the CDR3 DNA reads TGTGCCTGGGTTGGGGGGGCTGGTGGCTACACCTTC. Variable domain in full (rest from reference TRBV30 and TRBJ1-2): SQTIHQWPATLVQPVGSPLSLECTVEGTSNPNLYWYRQAAGRGLQLLFYSVGIGQISSEVPQNLSASRPQDRQFILSSKKLLLSDSGFYLCAWVGGAGGYTFGSGTRLTVV.

The chain recombines TRBV24-1 with TRBJ2-7, with D possibly matching TRBD1 (7 bases). Per the germline V gene, CDR1 is KGHDR and CDR2 is SFDVKD. The CDR3 spans 13 residues. The V end lost 7 bases, the J end lost 4 bases, and 13 bases lay between the germline ends. CDR3 bases: TGTGCCACCAGCGGGGGACAGTGTTACGAGCAGTACTTC. Its translation is CATSGGQCYEQYF.

The chain employs TRBV6-6 and TRBJ1-2; tentative D call: TRBD1 (6 bases). The V gene lost 6 bases and the J gene lost 2 bases, with 19 bases spanning the gap. Germline CDR1 is MNHNY and CDR2 is SVGAGI (reference sequence). This CDR3 has 16 amino acids. CDR3 protein: CASRGLQGRRNYGYTF. The CDR3 nucleotides are TGTGCCAGCAGGGGCCTACAGGGAAGAAGAAACTATGGCTACACCTTC.

The genes are TRBV5-1 and TRBJ2-3; the D is unclear. The length of the CDR3 is 14 residues. The V end was cut by 0 bases, the J end by 3 bases, with 8 bases between. Germline lookup yields CDR1 SGHRS and CDR2 YFSETQ. This CDR3 reads CASSLGGLTDTQYF. Written as DNA, the CDR3 is TGCGCCAGCAGCTTGGGTGGGCTTACAGATACGCAGTATTTT.

The chain carries TRBV6-5 and TRBJ1-4, with D possibly TRBD1 on 6 matching bases. From germline, CDR1 is MNHEY and CDR2 SVGAGI. Trimming removed 5 bases at V and 5 bases at J, with 12 bases between. The CDR3 runs to 14 residues. The CDR3 is CASSLGQPNEKLFF. The CDR3 DNA sequence: TGTGCCAGCAGTCTAGGACAGCCGAATGAAAAACTGTTTTTT.

The V call is TRBV9, the J call TRBJ2-3; TRBD1 might be the D (5 bases). The V end lost 3 bases, the J end lost 7 bases, and 9 bases lay between the germline ends. CDR3 size: 12 residues. From germline, CDR1 is SGDLS and CDR2 YYNGEE. The CDR3 sequence: CASSATAYTQYF. CDR3 nucleotides: TGTGCCAGCAGCGCGACAGCATATACGCAGTATTTT.

CDR3 DNA sequence: TGTGCCAGCAGTTCATTCAGGGGCTCGCGTCAGCCCCAGCATTTT. It translates to CASSSFRGSRQPQHF. The rearrangement uses TRBV27 and TRBJ1-5; TRBD1 might be the D (6 bases). Trimming stripped 4 bases from V and 6 bases from J, with 16 bases between. The CDR3 extends over 15 amino acids. Germline-derived CDR1 and CDR2 are MNHEY and SMNVEV (reference sequence).

In this sample, this clone turned up a few times. The J gene is TRBJ1-3, the V gene TRBV4-2; D might be TRBD1 (5 bases). Germline CDR1 LGHNA, CDR2 YNFKEQ. V was cut by 0 bases and J by 7 bases, with 19 bases left in between. This CDR3 comprises 17 residues. This chain's CDR3 is CASSQDVPTGGFNTIYF. DNA for the CDR3: TGTGCCAGCAGCCAAGACGTGCCAACGGGGGGGTTCAACACCATATATTTT.

This chain links TRBV6-5 with TRBJ2-7, with 8 bases identical to TRBD1. V was pared by 7 bases and J by 0 bases, with 5 bases of the junction left unmatched. The CDR3 is made up of 14 amino acids. Per germline, CDR1 MNHEY and CDR2 SVGAGI. CDR3 DNA: TGTGCCAGCATAAGGACAGGGAGCTCCTACGAGCAGTACTTC. It is translated as CASIRTGSSYEQYF.

The chain joins TRBV6-2 or TRBV6-3 to TRBJ1-6; perhaps TRBD1 as D (5 bases). CDR3 size: 16 residues. Germline V gene lookup returns CDR1 MNHEY and CDR2 SVGEGT. V dropped 3 bases and J dropped 4 bases, with 13 bases sitting between them. Written as DNA, the CDR3 is TGTGCCAGCAGTTATTGGGGCACCAAGTATAATTCACCCCTCCACTTT. This codes for CASSYWGTKYNSPLHF.

The V and J genes are TRBV28 and TRBJ2-2, with a weak D call TRBD2 (6 bases). V lost 6 bases, J lost 6 bases, and 17 bases lay in between. The length of the CDR3 is 15 residues. CDR1 and CDR2 (germline): MDHEN, SYDVKM. The CDR3 bases are TGTGCCAGCAGCACCGGGACCCCGGGGGCCGGGGAGCTGTTTTTT. Translating gives CASSTGTPGAGELFF.

CDR3 sequence reads: CASSEPGTGHYGYTF. CDR3 in DNA: TGTGCCAGCAGCGAGCCCGGGACAGGGCACTATGGCTACACCTTC. The chain uses TRBV9 and TRBJ1-2; 9 bases are a match to TRBD1. The CDR3 consists of 15 residues. Germline values: CDR1 SGDLS, CDR2 YYNGEE. The J segment lost 3 bases and the V segment lost 3 bases, leaving 6 bases of the junction unmatched.